This T cell receptor beta chain was sequenced for a study of blood T cells in healthy people across ages. Germline values: CDR1 LNHNV, CDR2 YYDKDF (reference sequence). The CDR3 length is 15 residues. For the second PCR, which ran for about 6 to 11 cycles, a sample-barcoded 5' primer and a J-beta primer mix were used. TCRdb recomputed calls from the 5' RACE reads with MiXCR, one row per CDR3 protein. In the table there are about 970,000 distinct CDR3 sequences, around 54% of which are singletons. The rearrangement links TRBV15 to TRBJ2-5, with a possible D match to TRBD2 (6 bases). The J call is doubtful: the DNA matches TRBJ2-7 better. This clonotype was obtained from a woman aged 60-70 years in good health. The sequenced sample was blood. The CDR3 loop is CATSRSQLTSNEQYF. CDR3 bases: TGTGCCACCAGCAGATCACAGCTGACTAGTAACGAGCAGTACTTC.